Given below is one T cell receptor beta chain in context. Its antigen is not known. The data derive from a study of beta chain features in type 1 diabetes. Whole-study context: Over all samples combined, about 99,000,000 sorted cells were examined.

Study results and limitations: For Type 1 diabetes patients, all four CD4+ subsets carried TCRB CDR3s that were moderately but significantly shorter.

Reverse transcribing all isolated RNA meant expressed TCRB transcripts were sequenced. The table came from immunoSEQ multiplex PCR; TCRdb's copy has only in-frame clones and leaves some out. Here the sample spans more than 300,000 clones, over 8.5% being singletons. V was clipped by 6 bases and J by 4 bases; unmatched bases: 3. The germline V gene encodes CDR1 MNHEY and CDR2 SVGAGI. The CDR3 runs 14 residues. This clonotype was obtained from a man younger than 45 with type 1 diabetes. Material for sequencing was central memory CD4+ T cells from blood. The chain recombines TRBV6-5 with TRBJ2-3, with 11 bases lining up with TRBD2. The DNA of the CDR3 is TGTGCCAGCAGACTAGCGGGAGTGGCAGATACGCAGTATTTT. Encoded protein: CASRLAGVADTQYF.